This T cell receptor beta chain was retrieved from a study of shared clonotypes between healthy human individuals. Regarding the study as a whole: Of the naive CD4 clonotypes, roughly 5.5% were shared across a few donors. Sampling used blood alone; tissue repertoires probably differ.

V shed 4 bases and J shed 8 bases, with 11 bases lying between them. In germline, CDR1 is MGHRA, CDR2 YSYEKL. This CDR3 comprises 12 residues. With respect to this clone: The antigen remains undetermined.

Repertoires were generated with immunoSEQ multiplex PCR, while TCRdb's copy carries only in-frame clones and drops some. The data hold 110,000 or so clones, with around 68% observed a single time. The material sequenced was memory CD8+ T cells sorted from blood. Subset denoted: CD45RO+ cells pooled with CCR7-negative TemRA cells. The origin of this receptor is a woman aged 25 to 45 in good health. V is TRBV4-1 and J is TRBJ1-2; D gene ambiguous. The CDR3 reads CASSPGDRGYTF. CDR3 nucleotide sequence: TGCGCCAGCAGCCCTGGGGATCGAGGCTACACCTTC.